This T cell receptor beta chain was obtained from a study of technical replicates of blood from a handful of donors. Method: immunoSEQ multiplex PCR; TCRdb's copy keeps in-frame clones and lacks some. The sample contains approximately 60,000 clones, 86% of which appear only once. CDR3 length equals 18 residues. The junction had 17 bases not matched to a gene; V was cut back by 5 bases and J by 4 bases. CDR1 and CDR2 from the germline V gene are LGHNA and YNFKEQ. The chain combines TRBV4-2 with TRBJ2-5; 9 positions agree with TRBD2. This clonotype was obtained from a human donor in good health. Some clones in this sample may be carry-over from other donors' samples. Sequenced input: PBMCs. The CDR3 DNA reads TGTGCCAGCAGCTCACGAGCGGGGGGCAGGGGTGGCGTAGAGACCCAGTACTTC. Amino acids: CASSSRAGGRGGVETQYF.